This T cell receptor (beta chain) appears in the sequencing data of a study of blood T cell repertoires in COVID-19. Study overall: COVID-19 samples collected from the United States, Italy and Spain covered acute and convalescent phases. PBMCs, B-cell-depleted T cells, or T cells provided the cDNA or gDNA that made up the material.

Per the germline V gene, CDR1 is SGHKS and CDR2 is YYEKEE (reference sequence). J gave up 4 bases and V 0 bases, and 3 bases lay outside the gene matches. CDR3 length: 15 amino acids. Original methodology: Estimation of nucleated cell counts relied on the amplification of reference gene primers. TCRdb keeps only in-frame clones here, not all; method: immunoSEQ multiplex PCR. V, J and clone size were drawn from that table, and D and trimming were deduced from the DNA. The profile covers roughly 320,000 clones, with roughly 86% appearing a single time and 1.3% taken by the ten largest. This clonotype was sampled from a man aged 70 or older with acute or convalescent COVID-19. The chain is built from TRBV5-5 and TRBJ2-1; 8 bases align to TRBD2. The sample taken for sequencing was peripheral blood. The CDR3 spells CASSLGAGEYNEQFF. CDR3 coding DNA: TGTGCCAGCAGCTTGGGAGCGGGGGAGTACAATGAGCAGTTCTTC.